The present TCR beta chain was sequenced within a study of blood T cell repertoires in COVID-19. The germline V and J ends were trimmed by 1 base and 5 bases, with 17 bases remaining between them. The CDR3 spans 16 residues. Germline assignment: CDR1 LGHDT and CDR2 YNNKEL (reference sequence). TCRdb keeps only in-frame clones here, not all; method: immunoSEQ multiplex PCR. The sample includes around 68,000 clones, roughly 93% of them seen just once. This receptor was identified in a human donor in a cohort sampled during active COVID-19. This chain links TRBV3-1 (or the pseudogene TRBV3-2) with TRBJ1-2; TRBD1 is a possible D gene (6 bases). The specimen sequenced was peripheral blood. CDR3 bases: TGTGCCAGCAGCCAAGTTATTGATGGACAGTCTTATGGCTACACCTTC. This gives the protein CASSQVIDGQSYGYTF.